These 26 T cell receptor beta chains originate from one sample sequenced in a study of metastatic and nonmetastatic thyroid tumors. MiXCR re-clonotyped the PCR reads for TCRdb. Seen here are some 38,000 clones, approximately 19% observed once, and the top ten hold about 17%. Among the patients, none had received any treatment before thyroid surgery. Sequences were obtained from blood. The receptor set was obtained from a female donor with papillary thyroid cancer or a benign thyroid nodule (not recorded which). Some clones in this sample may be carry-over from other donors' samples.

This clone has a handful of counts. Relative to the germline gene, one junction end is altered; a read error may explain this. CDR3 nucleotide sequence: TGTGCCAGAAGTGGACAGATATATAGAACAGATACGCAGTATTTT. Amino acids: CARSGQIYRTDTQYF. The chain recombines TRBV6-1 with TRBJ2-3, with a tentative D call TRBD1 (6 bases). The CDR3 length is 15 residues. The germline V gene has CDR1 MNHNS and CDR2 SASEGT.

At least ten counts were recorded for this clone. CDR3 amino acids: CASSLRVQVGGYTF. The CDR3 coding sequence is TGTGCCAGCAGCTTAAGGGTACAGGTGGGTGGCTACACCTTC. The chain is built from TRBV7-3 and TRBJ1-2; D might be TRBD1 (5 bases). CDR3 length: 14 amino acids. Germline CDR1 and CDR2: SGHTA and FQGTGA. Trimming removed 1 base from V and 7 bases from J, with 13 bases in between.

The chain is built from TRBV19 and TRBJ2-1; no firm D call. This CDR3 comprises 12 residues. From germline, CDR1 is LNHDA and CDR2 SQIVND (reference sequence). Trimming removed 6 bases from V and 7 bases from J, with 10 bases in between. The CDR3 reads CASSSSRNEQFF. The CDR3 region has the DNA TGTGCCAGTAGCTCCTCTAGAAATGAGCAGTTCTTC.

This clone was seen a few times. The V and J genes are TRBV28 and TRBJ2-7; no clear D gene. This CDR3 spans 14 amino acids. V was shortened by 1 base and J by 3 bases, with 10 bases between the two germline ends. CDR1 and CDR2 from the germline V gene are MDHEN and SYDVKM. CDR3 bases: TGTGCCAGCAGTTTATCCCCCTTAGGCTACGAGCAGTACTTC. This encodes CASSLSPLGYEQYF. The whole variable domain, filled in from reference TRBV28 and TRBJ2-7, reads DVKVTQSSRYLVKRTGEKVFLECVQDMDHENMFWYRQDPGLGLRLIYFSYDVKMKEKGDIPEGYSVSREKKERFSLILESASTNQTSMYLCASSLSPLGYEQYFGPGTRLTVT.

The table lists this clone with a few counts. V usage is TRBV4-2 and J usage is TRBJ1-2, with 7 bases identical to TRBD1. J lost 8 bases, V lost 1 base, and 16 bases had no gene match. Germline V gene sequence: CDR1 LGHNA, CDR2 YNFKEQ. The CDR3 runs to 17 residues. The CDR3 protein is CASSQVDLSKGALGYTF. The CDR3 DNA sequence: TGTGCCAGCAGCCAAGTAGATTTGAGTAAGGGGGCGCTCGGCTACACCTTC.

A few counts support this clone. The chain links TRBV5-1 to TRBJ1-1, with D possibly matching TRBD1 (6 bases). The length of the CDR3 is 13 residues. CDR1 is SGHRS, CDR2 YFSETQ, per germline. The V gene lost 0 bases and the J gene lost 7 bases, with 10 bases spanning the gap. The CDR3 nucleotides are TGCGCCAGCAGCTTGGACAGGGCTCTTGAAGCTTTCTTT. Translating it yields CASSLDRALEAFF.

Of note for this clone: A single base separates this from a much larger clone, so it may be a read error. The gene calls are TRBV25-1 and TRBJ2-2; D call uncertain. CDR1 is MGHDK and CDR2 is SYGVNS in the germline V gene. The CDR3 is 11 residues long. The CDR3 spells CAISEGRELFF. In nucleotides, the CDR3 is TGTGCCATCAGTGAAGGGAGGGAGCTGTTTTTT.

This clone occurred many times. This chain uses TRBV7-2 with TRBJ2-2; no reliable D call. The germline V gene has CDR1 SGHTA and CDR2 FQGNSA. CDR3 length: 14 residues. Trimming took off 2 bases at V and 4 bases at J, with 8 bases between the two ends. The CDR3 region is CASSLLRGTGELFF. CDR3 sequence (DNA): TGTGCCAGCAGCTTACTTCGTGGCACCGGGGAGCTGTTTTTT. The whole variable domain, filled in from reference TRBV7-2 and TRBJ2-2, reads GAGVSQSPSNKVTEKGKDVELRCDPISGHTALYWYRQSLGQGLEFLIYFQGNSAPDKSGLPSDRFSAERTGGSVSTLTIQRTQQEDSAVYLCASSLLRGTGELFFGEGSRLTVL.

V gene TRBV7-2 combines with J gene TRBJ1-2; D is undetermined. Germline CDR1 and CDR2: SGHTA and FQGNSA. V dropped 1 base and J dropped 5 bases, with 11 bases sitting between them. The CDR3 length is 14 residues. The CDR3, as DNA: TGTGCCAGCAGCTTAGACGGCAAATCATATGGCTACACCTTC. The encoded protein is CASSLDGKSYGYTF.

This CDR3 reads CASSFMCSITDTQYF. DNA of the CDR3: TGTGCCAGCAGTTTTATGTGTTCTATCACAGATACGCAGTATTTT. This rearrangement joins TRBV28 to TRBJ2-3; D gene ambiguous. This CDR3 has 15 residues. V shed 3 bases and J shed 2 bases, with 12 bases lying between them. Germline lookup yields CDR1 MDHEN and CDR2 SYDVKM.

This clone was found many times. This chain joins TRBV6-2 or TRBV6-3 and TRBJ2-5, with 11 nucleotides matching TRBD1. The CDR3 sequence is 15 residues long. Trimming at V came to 7 bases and at J to 6 bases, leaving 10 bases not matched to a gene. CDR1 MNHEY and CDR2 SVGEGT come from the germline V gene. This CDR3 is CASTRSGTGGKTQYF. CDR3 coding DNA: TGTGCCAGCACCCGATCCGGGACAGGGGGGAAGACCCAGTACTTC.

This clone was detected a few times. Given a much more abundant clone one base away, this may be a read error. The sample contains more than one DNA sequence encoding this CDR3. V and J are TRBV11-1 and TRBJ1-2; TRBD1 is a possible D gene (5 bases). The CDR3 length is 16 residues. CDR1 is SGHAT and CDR2 is FQDESV in the germline V gene (reference sequence). The V end was cut by 0 bases, the J end by 3 bases, with 14 bases between. CDR3 amino acids: CASSLALDEGYYGYTF. The CDR3 nucleotides read TGTGCCAGCAGCTTAGCTCTTGATGAGGGGTACTATGGCTACACCTTC.

This clone turned up a few times. This rearrangement joins TRBV5-1 to TRBJ1-1; tentative D call: TRBD1 (5 bases). This CDR3 has 14 amino acids. Germline lookup yields CDR1 SGHRS and CDR2 YFSETQ. Trimming pared 3 bases from V and 6 bases from J, leaving 15 bases between. The chain's CDR3 is CASSWGTYQAEAFF. The CDR3 region has the DNA TGCGCCAGCAGCTGGGGGACCTACCAAGCTGAAGCTTTCTTT. Combining the CDR3 with reference TRBV5-1 and TRBJ1-1 gives the whole variable domain KAGVTQTPRYLIKTRGQQVTLSCSPISGHRSVSWYQQTPGQGLQFLFEYFSETQRNKGNFPGRFSGRQFSNSRSEMNVSTLELGDSALYLCASSWGTYQAEAFFGQGTRLTVV.

This clone was found many times. The chain recombines TRBV19 with TRBJ2-3; no clear D. The length of the CDR3 is 14 residues. Germline-derived CDR1 and CDR2 are LNHDA and SQIVND (reference sequence). The germline V and J ends were trimmed by 10 bases and 1 base, with 15 bases remaining between them. The CDR3 sequence is CATNSLGGTDTQYF. For the CDR3, the DNA is TGTGCCACTAACTCCTTAGGCGGCACAGATACGCAGTATTTT.

This clone has a count of ten or more. This rearrangement joins TRBV6-1 to TRBJ1-6, with TRBD1 as a possible D gene (5 bases). Trimming took 6 bases from V and 5 from J, leaving 8 bases between them. The CDR3 runs 13 residues. Per the germline V gene, CDR1 is MNHNS and CDR2 is SASEGT. The CDR3 sequence is CASRSGNNSPLHF. The CDR3 DNA reads TGTGCCAGCAGGTCAGGGAATAATTCACCCCTCCACTTT.

This clone was counted ten times or more. This rearrangement joins TRBV6-1 to TRBJ1-1; 7 bases fit TRBD1. The length of the CDR3 is 13 residues. Germline V gives CDR1 MNHNS, CDR2 SASEGT. V lost 5 bases, J lost 3 bases, and 3 bases stayed unmatched. The CDR3 coding sequence is TGTGCCAGCAGTTCTACAGGGGACACTGAAGCTTTCTTT. Translation: CASSSTGDTEAFF.

This clone was seen only a few times. This chain uses TRBV6-5 with TRBJ2-1; the D call may be TRBD1 or TRBD2 (5 bases each). V shed 1 base and J shed 7 bases, with 14 bases lying between them. CDR1 and CDR2 from the germline V gene are MNHEY and SVGAGI. There are 15 residues in the CDR3. The CDR3 nucleotides read TGTGCCAGCAGTTACTATCCGGGACGGGGAAATGAGCAGTTCTTC. Amino acids: CASSYYPGRGNEQFF.

This clone was observed many times. The gene calls are TRBV20-1 and TRBJ2-7, with 7 bases identical to TRBD1. The CDR3 totals 15 residues. V gave up 1 base and J gave up 4 bases; unmatched junction bases: 10. In germline, CDR1 is DFQATT, CDR2 SNEGSKA (reference sequence). Written as DNA, the CDR3 is TGCAGTGCTAGAGTTGCCGACAGGGAGAGTTACGAGCAGTACTTC. It specifies CSARVADRESYEQYF.

Many counts were recorded for this clone. The rearrangement uses TRBV5-1 and TRBJ1-2; no clear D gene. This CDR3 has 13 amino acids. CDR1 is SGHRS, CDR2 YFSETQ, per germline. V dropped 1 base and J dropped 7 bases, with 11 bases sitting between them. Here the CDR3 reads CASSLLGIFGYTF. The CDR3 region has the DNA TGCGCCAGCAGCTTGCTAGGGATTTTTGGCTACACCTTC.

This clone showed up many times. The chain couples TRBV4-2 to TRBJ2-7; 7 nucleotides align to TRBD2. The CDR3 has 15 residues. J lost 0 bases, V lost 4 bases, and 6 bases had no gene match. Germline V lookup: CDR1 LGHNA, CDR2 YNFKEQ. The CDR3 here is CASSPAGRSSYEQYF. In DNA form, the CDR3 reads TGTGCCAGCAGCCCAGCGGGGCGAAGCTCCTACGAGCAGTACTTC.

The gene calls are TRBV28 and TRBJ2-1, with D perhaps matching TRBD2 (6 bases). This CDR3 contains 16 residues. Germline V gene data show CDR1 as MDHEN and CDR2 as SYDVKM. V was shortened by 3 bases and J by 7 bases, with 19 bases between the two germline ends. Written as DNA, the CDR3 is TGTGCCAGCAGTTTGGGGCTAGCGAAAAAAGGAAATGAGCAGTTCTTC. It codes for CASSLGLAKKGNEQFF.

This clone has a count of ten or more. The J gene is TRBJ1-6, the V gene TRBV9; D is ambiguous. V was pared by 4 bases and J by 4 bases, with 6 bases between. Germline CDR1 reads SGDLS; CDR2 reads YYNGEE. The length of the CDR3 is 13 residues. The DNA for the CDR3 is TGTGCCAGCAGCTTGACGTATAATTCACCCCTCCACTTT. This translates into CASSLTYNSPLHF.

This clone was counted at least ten times. This chain uses TRBV9 with TRBJ2-1, with no clear D. Looked up from germline, CDR1 is SGDLS and CDR2 is YYNGEE. Trimming left V 0 bases short and J 6 bases short, with 10 bases between. This CDR3 region has 14 residues. CDR3 loop: CASSVGVFGNEQFF. In DNA form, the CDR3 reads TGTGCCAGCAGCGTAGGCGTATTCGGCAATGAGCAGTTCTTC.

This clone came up many times. The rearrangement uses TRBV4-3 and TRBJ2-1; no definite D call. Germline V gene sequence: CDR1 LGHNA, CDR2 YSLEER. The CDR3 is 13 residues long. V was trimmed by 1 base and J by 9 bases, leaving 10 bases between them. The chain's CDR3 is CASSQVVGREQFF. The DNA for the CDR3 is TGCGCCAGCAGCCAAGTAGTAGGCCGTGAGCAGTTCTTC.

This clone was seen a handful of times. This chain connects TRBV28 to TRBJ2-6; 7 bases match TRBD1. V dropped 4 bases and J dropped 3; count of bases not matched to a gene: 9. This CDR3 comprises 17 residues. The germline V gene encodes CDR1 MDHEN and CDR2 SYDVKM. CDR3 DNA sequence: TGTGCCAGCAGTTCCAAGACAGGGATCTATGGGGCCAACGTCCTGACTTTC. Its protein is CASSSKTGIYGANVLTF.

This clone was counted at least ten times. CDR3 in amino acids: CASSATGTGADTQYF. The CDR3 region has the DNA TGTGCCAGTAGTGCCACCGGGACAGGGGCAGATACGCAGTATTTT. The chain is built from TRBV19 and TRBJ2-3; 10 nucleotides align to TRBD1. This CDR3 contains 15 residues. The V gene's germline CDR1 is LNHDA and CDR2 SQIVND (reference sequence). V gave up 5 bases and J gave up 4 bases; unmatched junction bases: 6.